This T cell receptor (beta chain) is from a study of blood T cell repertoires in COVID-19. The assay was immunoSEQ multiplex PCR, and TCRdb's table has in-frame clones only and misses some. The sample has tens of thousands of clones; 85% are singletons. The V segment lost 0 bases and the J segment 6 bases; nucleotides outside the gene matches: 9. This CDR3 contains 16 residues. Per the germline V gene, CDR1 is MGHRA and CDR2 is YSYEKL. This chain links TRBV4-1 with TRBJ2-7, with 9 bases identical to TRBD1. The clonotype was recovered from a man older than 75 with acute or convalescent COVID-19. The source material was peripheral blood. The CDR3 DNA sequence: TGCGCCAGCAGCCAAGACCCCGGGACAGGGTCTATCGAGCAGTACTTC. It is translated as CASSQDPGTGSIEQYF.